The present TCR beta chain was sequenced within a study of human T cells and chemical hapten exposure. Study-wide background: On about 2 cm by about 2 cm of upper inner arm skin, sensitization was performed with 2% DPC.

Noted time point: patch test 3, about 24 weeks after DPC sensitization. Sample treatment: therapeutic diphenylcyclopropenone sensitization with weekly scalp DPC. In the original processing: Sampled TCR counts reached a median of approximately 100,000 per sample, with values ranging from about 23,224 to 700,000. TCRdb reanalysed the RACE reads using MiXCR and keeps one entry per CDR3 protein. Here the V and J calls rest on TCRdb's processing, not on the authors' analysis. The sample contains roughly 90,000 distinct CDR3 sequences, approximately 11% of which appear only once. This clonotype was recorded a few times. Antigen: not known. The ends lost 5 bases at V and 9 bases at J; junction bases unmatched: 13. The CDR3 length is 16 residues. The germline V gene has CDR1 MDHEN and CDR2 SYDVKM. Broader study findings: There was alopecia in the donors, so their immune response may differ from that of healthy people.

V and J are TRBV28 and TRBJ2-1; 10 positions match TRBD1. The sample in question was whole blood, obtained in connection with sensitization to the hapten diphenylcyclopropenone (DPC). The receptor was derived from a young woman with alopecia areata. Some clones in this sample may be carry-over from other donors' samples. The CDR3: CASSQPTGGARGEQFF. CDR3 nucleotides: TGTGCCAGCAGTCAACCGACAGGGGGCGCTCGGGGTGAGCAGTTCTTC.